The source of this T cell receptor beta chain is a study of beta chain features in type 1 diabetes. The overall study: The patients were much like the healthy donors in age, gender and cell yields. Study-wide findings and caveats: TCRB CDR3s from Type 1 diabetes patients were moderately but significantly shorter in all four CD4+ subsets.

CDR1 is SGHRS, CDR2 YFSETQ, per germline. The CDR3 is 14 residues long. The V end was cut by 0 bases, the J end by 1 base, with 7 bases between. For this clone: Its antigen is still unknown.

Reverse transcription of all isolated RNA meant that expressed TCRB transcripts were sequenced. Assay: immunoSEQ multiplex PCR; the TCRdb copy retains only in-frame clones and omits some. The sample yields about 250,000 clones, 13% to 15% seen once. This sequence joins TRBV5-1 and TRBJ1-2; no clear D. The TCR comes from a woman in her thirties or forties in good health. Source material: naive CD4+ T cells from blood. The CDR3 sequence: CASSLALSNYGYTF. The CDR3 nucleotides read TGCGCCAGCAGCTTGGCCCTCAGTAACTATGGCTACACCTTC.